This T cell receptor (beta chain) was profiled in a study of T cell repertoires in cytomegalovirus infection. Germline-derived CDR1 and CDR2 are MNHNY and SVGAGI (reference sequence). V shed 6 bases, J shed 3 bases, and the junction held 5 bases outside the gene matches. The CDR3 has 13 residues. On this clonotype: Its antigen is not identified.

TCRdb reanalysed the reads using MiXCR and keeps one entry per CDR3 protein. The data show 340,000 or so distinct CDR3 sequences, more than 20% seen once. The study, taken as a whole, reports: Identification of carriers of CMV plus the relevant HLA was performed using cumulative public TCR beta family frequency. Within the response measured ex vivo, HLA-C-restricted CMV-specific TCR beta clonotypes were dominant.

The TCR originated in a human donor in good health (CMV status not recorded). Some clones in this sample may be carry-over from other donors' samples. Sequencing used cultured PBMCs, obtained from culture after CMV antigen stimulation. V gene TRBV6-6 combines with J gene TRBJ2-7; 7 nucleotides match TRBD2. The CDR3 protein is CASSKTSFYEQYF. The CDR3, as DNA: TGTGCCAGCAGCAAGACTAGCTTCTACGAGCAGTACTTC.